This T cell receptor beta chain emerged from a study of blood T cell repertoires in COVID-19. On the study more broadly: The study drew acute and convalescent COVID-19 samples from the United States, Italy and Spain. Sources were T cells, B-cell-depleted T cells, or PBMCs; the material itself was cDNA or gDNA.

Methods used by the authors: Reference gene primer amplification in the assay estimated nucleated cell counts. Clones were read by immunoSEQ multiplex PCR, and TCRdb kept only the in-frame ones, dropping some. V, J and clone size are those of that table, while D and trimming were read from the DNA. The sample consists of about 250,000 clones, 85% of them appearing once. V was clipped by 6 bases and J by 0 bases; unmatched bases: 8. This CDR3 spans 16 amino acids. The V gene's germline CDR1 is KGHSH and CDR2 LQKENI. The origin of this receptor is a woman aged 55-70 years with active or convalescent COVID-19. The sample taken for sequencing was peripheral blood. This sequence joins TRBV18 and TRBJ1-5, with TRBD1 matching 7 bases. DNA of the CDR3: TGTGCCAGCTCCCCTACAGGGGAGTATAGCAATCAGCCCCAGCATTTT. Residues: CASSPTGEYSNQPQHF.